The source of this TCR beta chain is a study of blood T cell repertoires in COVID-19. About the study: T cells, B-cell-depleted T cells, or PBMCs supplied cDNA or gDNA.

As processed by the authors: Reference gene primer amplification gave nucleated cell count estimates. TCRdb keeps only in-frame clones here, not all; method: immunoSEQ multiplex PCR. V and J calls and clone size come straight from that table; D and trimming were deduced from the DNA. The sample carries about 16,000 clones, roughly four fifths recorded once. V lost 4 bases, J lost 5 bases, and 4 bases stayed unmatched. Germline lookup yields CDR1 LGHNA and CDR2 YNFKEQ. The CDR3 contains 15 residues. The V gene is TRBV4-2, the J gene TRBJ2-2, with 10 bases identical to TRBD1. The specimen was peripheral blood. The clonotype comes from an older man with active COVID-19. The CDR3 region is CASSPLDRGTGELFF. CDR3 nucleotides: TGTGCCAGCAGCCCCTTGGACAGGGGGACCGGGGAGCTGTTTTTT.